Here is one T cell receptor beta chain with its context. Clones were sequenced by immunoSEQ multiplex PCR, and TCRdb holds only the in-frame ones, with some missing. The sample has hundreds of thousands of clones; 88% are singletons. This CDR3 is built from 13 residues. Germline V gene data show CDR1 as MNHNY and CDR2 as SVGAGI (reference sequence). The sample is drawn from a study of shared T cell receptors in the human thymus. These data are also associated with another study on human thymus T cells. That paper adds: The source of the thymus tissue was resections taken during corrective heart surgery. Thymic and blood repertoires showed apparently biased V and J gene usage. Related research described thymic repertoires that were highly overlapping among unrelated individuals.

The rearrangement uses TRBV6-6 and TRBJ2-7; TRBD1 matches at 10 bases. This clonotype originated in a boy younger than two with a congenital heart defect. Material: thymocytes. CDR3 sequence reads: CPPPGQGGYEQYF. CDR3 coding DNA: TGTCCCCCCCCCGGACAGGGGGGCTACGAGCAGTACTTC.